A single T cell receptor (beta chain) is shown here with its context. The sample is drawn from a study of blood T cell repertoires in COVID-19. Whole-study context: Acute and convalescent COVID-19 samples came from the United States, Italy and Spain. T cells, B-cell-depleted T cells, or PBMCs supplied cDNA or gDNA.

The CDR3 totals 19 residues. CDR1 and CDR2 from the germline V gene are LNHDA and SQIVND (reference sequence). V lost 3 bases to trimming and J lost 0 bases; unmatched junction nucleotides: 12. In the original analysis: Estimation of nucleated cell counts relied on the amplification of reference gene primers. Method: immunoSEQ multiplex PCR; TCRdb's copy keeps in-frame clones and lacks some. V, J and clone size are taken as reported in that table, and D and trimming were inferred from the DNA itself. The sample records about 360,000 clones, around 86% being singletons. The receptor was isolated from a human donor in a cohort sampled during active COVID-19. Source material: peripheral blood. The gene calls are TRBV19 and TRBJ2-5, with 11 bases lining up with TRBD2. The CDR3 DNA reads TGTGCCAGTAGTATGGGGCGACTAGCGGGGACCCTCCACCAAGAGACCCAGTACTTC. This encodes CASSMGRLAGTLHQETQYF.